This is a list of T cell receptor beta chains from one sample in a study of siplizumab effects on memory and regulatory T cells. Repertoires were generated with immunoSEQ multiplex PCR, while TCRdb's copy carries only in-frame clones and drops some. Here the sample spans about 94,000 clones, around 94% being singletons. The material sequenced was non-Treg CD4+ T cells sorted from blood. The receptors stem from a human donor in good health. CDR3s include the opening cysteine and the closing phenylalanine or tryptophan. Not all rows give a size; the values are once, few, many and, for expanded clones, a class.

clone size	J gene	V gene	CDR3 protein
.	TRBJ2-3	TRBV27	CASSLFSEGTVQYF
.	TRBJ2-1	TRBV30	CAWSVGQGSYNEQFF
.	TRBJ2-7	TRBV30	CAWKPGVTYEQYF
.	TRBJ2-2	TRBV6-6	CASSRGAGRDAGELFF
.	TRBJ1-1	TRBV5-3	CARSTIAEAFF
.	TRBJ2-1	TRBV9	CASSRGNEQFF
once	TRBJ2-5	TRBV7-9	CASSPRTGQETQYF
.	TRBJ1-2	TRBV28	CASSLLGGYTF
.	TRBJ2-7	TRBV19	CASSILGTGSQYF
.	TRBJ2-5	TRBV11-3	CASSLGTSGINYGETQYF
.	TRBJ2-3	TRBV27	CASRNSGISTDTQYF
.	TRBJ2-3	TRBV19	CASSIGLHTDTQYF
.	TRBJ2-7	TRBV5-5	CASSLNIGLGRSYEQYF
.	TRBJ1-2	TRBV7-9	CASSLPGQKYNYGYTF
.	TRBJ1-4	TRBV9	CASSGDMGRPSEKLFF
once	TRBJ1-1	TRBV7-9	CASSLVGFEAFF
.	TRBJ2-3	TRBV7-2	CASSLQGTDTQYF
.	TRBJ1-2	TRBV25-1	CASAPHGARRSYGYTF
few	TRBJ2-5	TRBV7-9	CASSPTSGQETQYF
.	TRBJ2-7	TRBV7-2	CASSIGTSGSYEQYF
.	TRBJ2-7	TRBV30	CAWTGLNEQYF
.	TRBJ2-3	TRBV6-9	CASSPTPGQITDTQYF
.	TRBJ1-1	TRBV11-2	CASSQRQGANTEAFF
.	TRBJ1-2	TRBV6-1	CASSEVGGYTF
.	TRBJ2-5	TRBV6-6	CASFGSGRGGETQYF
.	TRBJ1-1	TRBV5-1	CASSLGEPIQAFF
.	TRBJ1-6	TRBV30	CAWSVRGNSPLHF
.	TRBJ2-2	TRBV6-1	CASVGLQNTGELFF
.	TRBJ2-1	TRBV30	CAWSAGTPSYNEQFF
.	TRBJ2-6	TRBV11-3	CASSPGDRFSGANVLTF
.	TRBJ1-1	TRBV7-2	CASSLDVGATEAFF
.	TRBJ2-1	TRBV2	CASSTRREHYNEQFF
once	TRBJ2-2	TRBV19	CASRLTSGSKSGELFF
.	TRBJ2-5	TRBV19	CASSIRGRETQYF
.	TRBJ1-5	TRBV5-1	CASSLGGQDQPQHF
.	TRBJ1-5	TRBV19	CASSFLGTGAYQPQHF
.	TRBJ2-3	TRBV11-2	CASSSGDTQYF
.	TRBJ2-7	TRBV18	CASSVESSSYEQYF
.	TRBJ2-2	TRBV5-1	CASSLWGENTGELFF
.	TRBJ2-5	TRBV11-1	CASSLAGPSQETQYF